This T cell receptor (beta chain) appears in the sequencing data of a study of cytomegalovirus exposure and HLA in healthy donors. Study observations and caveats: In the approximately 130 validation repertoires, approximately 94% of cluster scores exceeded 0, per a later analysis. In vitro, three CMV-associated chains proved specific for CMV antigens. Accounts indicate the classifier identified cytomegalovirus status with strong specificity and sensitivity. A list of more than 150 TCR beta chains associated with cytomegalovirus was given.

As concerns this clone: Its antigen is unknown.

Trimming removed 5 bases at V and 5 bases at J, with 9 bases between. The CDR3 covers 12 residues. The germline CDR1 and CDR2 sequences are SGHTA and FQGNSA. Profiling relied on immunoSEQ multiplex PCR, and the TCRdb table lists in-frame clones only, not all of them. This sample carries tens of thousands of clones, over 85% of them seen once, and the ten largest clones take about 3.6%. The sequence was collected from a woman aged 30 to 39 in good health and CMV-seronegative. V gene TRBV7-2 combines with J gene TRBJ2-5; no firm D call. The sample consisted of PBMCs. CDR3 sequence reads: CASSLSRETQYF. DNA for the CDR3: TGTGCCAGCAGCCTATCCAGGGAGACCCAGTACTTC. Variable domain in full (rest from reference TRBV7-2 and TRBJ2-5): GAGVSQSPSNKVTEKGKDVELRCDPISGHTALYWYRQSLGQGLEFLIYFQGNSAPDKSGLPSDRFSAERTGGSVSTLTIQRTQQEDSAVYLCASSLSRETQYFGPGTRLLVL.